One sample yielded the 32 T cell receptor beta chains listed below, sequenced in a study of CD8+ T cells in alopecia areata. RNA extraction and reverse transcription yielded cDNA as sequencing template. Using immunoSEQ multiplex PCR, the repertoire was profiled, and TCRdb retains in-frame clones only, with some absent. The table lists about 200,000 clones, 50% to 60% of them singletons. Indicated treatment: oral pan-JAK inhibitor, 5-10 mg twice daily. Sequencing was performed on CD4+ T cells sorted from blood, taken at week 4, from a patient treated with tofacitinib. The source of these receptors is a human donor with alopecia areata.

The V gene is TRBV5-1, the J gene TRBJ1-2, with D possibly matching TRBD1 (5 bases). With 0 bases removed from V and 5 bases from J, the gap between germline ends came to 8 bases. This CDR3 region has 13 residues. Germline V lookup: CDR1 SGHRS, CDR2 YFSETQ. The CDR3 loop is CASSLARQYGYTF. The CDR3 DNA follows: TGCGCCAGCAGCTTGGCTCGACAGTATGGCTACACCTTC. Drawing the rest from reference TRBV5-1 and TRBJ1-2, the complete variable domain is KAGVTQTPRYLIKTRGQQVTLSCSPISGHRSVSWYQQTPGQGLQFLFEYFSETQRNKGNFPGRFSGRQFSNSRSEMNVSTLELGDSALYLCASSLARQYGYTFGSGTRLTVV.

This clone was counted only a few times. The chain uses TRBV5-1 and TRBJ2-5, with 9 bases aligning to TRBD1. The CDR3 totals 14 residues. With V trimmed by 5 bases and J by 3 bases, 5 bases remained unmatched. From germline, CDR1 is SGHRS and CDR2 YFSETQ. This CDR3 reads CASRPGTGKETQYF. For the CDR3, the DNA is TGCGCCAGCAGGCCCGGGACAGGGAAAGAGACCCAGTACTTC.

The genes are TRBV7-9 and TRBJ2-1; 8 nucleotides agree with TRBD1. The CDR3 extends over 14 amino acids. Germline values: CDR1 SEHNR, CDR2 FQNEAQ (reference sequence). V trimming: 4 bases; J trimming: 6 bases; junction bases outside the gene matches: 5. CDR3 DNA: TGTGCCAGCAGCTCGGACAGGGTGAGCAATGAGCAGTTCTTC. Encoded protein: CASSSDRVSNEQFF.

The chain links TRBV27 to TRBJ1-5, with D hard to call. V was shortened by 6 bases and J by 5 bases, with 17 bases between the two germline ends. In germline, CDR1 is MNHEY, CDR2 SMNVEV (reference sequence). This CDR3 comprises 15 residues. The CDR3 sequence is CASRMVVGLHQPQHF. DNA for the CDR3: TGTGCCAGCAGAATGGTCGTTGGTCTTCATCAGCCCCAGCATTTT.

To note about this clone: No DNA is shown, since the ends of the CDR3 on it are uncertain; the CDR3 is the one TCRdb lists. The CDR3 sequence: CASTSGQVPRTFYEQYF. The rearrangement joins TRBV5-1 to TRBJ2-7; the table calls TRBD1, which could not be checked here. Per the germline V gene, CDR1 is SGHRS and CDR2 is YFSETQ. The CDR3 has 17 residues if both end residues are counted.

The chain joins TRBV4-2 to TRBJ2-5; 9 bases line up with TRBD1. Losses at the gene ends were 3 bases for V and 3 bases for J; bases not matched to a gene: 2. The CDR3 totals 14 residues. CDR1 is LGHNA, CDR2 YNFKEQ, per germline. This CDR3 is CASSHGQGKETQYF. CDR3 in DNA: TGTGCCAGCAGCCACGGACAGGGGAAAGAGACCCAGTACTTC.

V gene TRBV11-2 combines with J gene TRBJ2-2, with TRBD2 as a possible D gene (6 bases). V lost 3 bases, J lost 7 bases, and 9 bases lay in between. The CDR3 consists of 13 residues. CDR1 and CDR2 (germline): SGHAT, FQNNGV. The CDR3 loop is CASSFRRDGELFF. CDR3 coding DNA: TGTGCCAGCAGCTTCCGGAGGGACGGGGAGCTGTTTTTT.

Only a few counts were recorded for this clone. The chain combines TRBV15 with TRBJ2-5, with no clear D. V lost 1 base, J lost 0 bases, and 6 bases lay in between. The CDR3 is made up of 14 amino acids. Germline CDR1 reads LNHNV; CDR2 reads YYDKDF (reference sequence). The CDR3 nucleotides read TGTGCCACCAGCAGAGTACGGTACCAAGAGACCCAGTACTTC. Its protein product is CATSRVRYQETQYF.

This clone was counted once. The chain couples TRBV29-1 to TRBJ2-5, with TRBD2 matching over 7 bases. This CDR3 region has 15 residues. The trim removed 5 bases at V and 0 bases at J, leaving 9 bases unmatched. CDR1 is SQVTM, CDR2 ANQGSEA, per germline. The CDR3 region has the DNA TGCAGCGTTCGAGGAAGCGGGATTAACCAAGAGACCCAGTACTTC. This gives the protein CSVRGSGINQETQYF.

The DNA of the CDR3 is TGTGCCAGCAGCCACAACAGGGACGAGCAGTACTTC. Translation: CASSHNRDEQYF. This sequence joins TRBV14 and TRBJ2-7, with D perhaps TRBD1 (6 bases). V shed 3 bases and J shed 5 bases, with 8 bases lying between them. This CDR3 spans 12 amino acids. The germline V gene has CDR1 SGHDN and CDR2 FVKESK.

J is TRBJ2-7 and V is TRBV2; perhaps TRBD1 as D (6 bases). Trimming left V 4 bases short and J 6 bases short, with 13 bases between. The CDR3 has 13 amino acids. CDR1 and CDR2 (germline): SNHLY, FYNNEI. CDR3 nucleotide sequence: TGTGCCAGCAGTGTGGACCCAGGGGCCGAGCAGTACTTC. Residues: CASSVDPGAEQYF.

The rearrangement uses TRBV30 and TRBJ2-7, with TRBD1 as a possible D gene (6 bases). CDR3 length equals 12 residues. Germline V gene sequence: CDR1 GTSNPN, CDR2 SVGIG (reference sequence). V dropped 5 bases and J dropped 2 bases, with 10 bases sitting between them. The chain's CDR3 is CAWGQQPYEQYF. The CDR3 bases are TGTGCCTGGGGACAGCAGCCCTACGAGCAGTACTTC. Full variable domain (rest looked up from reference TRBV30 and TRBJ2-7): SQTIHQWPATLVQPVGSPLSLECTVEGTSNPNLYWYRQAAGRGLQLLFYSVGIGQISSEVPQNLSASRPQDRQFILSSKKLLLSDSGFYLCAWGQQPYEQYFGPGTRLTVT.

This CDR3 reads CASSHGQSLANYGYTF. For the CDR3, the DNA is TGCGCCAGCAGCCATGGACAGTCCTTGGCTAACTATGGCTACACCTTC. The rearrangement links TRBV5-1 to TRBJ1-2, with D possibly TRBD1 on 6 matching bases. This CDR3 has 16 amino acids. Trimming took off 4 bases at V and 0 bases at J, with 16 bases between the two ends. In germline, CDR1 is SGHRS, CDR2 YFSETQ.

Turning to this clone: The identical CDR3 is also encoded by other nucleotide sequences in the sample. This rearrangement joins TRBV11-2 to TRBJ2-5; the match to TRBD2 covers 10 bases. There are 14 residues in the CDR3. The junction had 1 base not matched to a gene; V was cut back by 5 bases and J by 1 base. CDR1 and CDR2 (germline): SGHAT, FQNNGV. Here the CDR3 reads CASSPSGGQETQYF. The CDR3 bases are TGTGCCAGCAGCCCTAGCGGGGGCCAAGAGACCCAGTACTTC. Full variable domain (rest looked up from reference TRBV11-2 and TRBJ2-5): EAGVAQSPRYKIIEKRQSVAFWCNPISGHATLYWYQQILGQGPKLLIQFQNNGVVDDSQLPKDRFSAERLKGVDSTLKIQPAKLEDSAVYLCASSPSGGQETQYFGPGTRLLVL.

This clone was picked up a small number of times. The rearrangement joins TRBV29-1 to TRBJ1-2, with 12 bases matching TRBD1. V shed 4 bases and J 8 bases; nucleotides not matched to a gene: 8. CDR1 is SQVTM, CDR2 ANQGSEA, per germline. The CDR3 runs 14 residues. CDR3 amino acids: CSVGGDRGLDGYTF. As DNA, the CDR3 is TGCAGCGTTGGTGGGGACAGGGGGCTCGACGGCTACACCTTC.

The chain employs TRBV30 and TRBJ2-2; a possible D gene is TRBD1 (5 bases). This CDR3 is 16 amino acids long. V was clipped by 3 bases and J by 7 bases, with 21 bases between them. Germline V gene data show CDR1 as GTSNPN and CDR2 as SVGIG (reference sequence). The CDR3 DNA reads as TGTGCCTGGAGCCTTATTGGGGCCCCCAGCAGCGGGGAGCTGTTTTTT. Its protein is CAWSLIGAPSSGELFF.

The chain joins TRBV2 to TRBJ1-4; TRBD1 is a possible D gene (5 bases). Trimming removed 5 bases at V and 0 bases at J, with 7 bases between. This CDR3 region has 14 residues. The V gene's germline CDR1 is SNHLY and CDR2 FYNNEI. The CDR3 here is CASSWGTTNEKLFF. Here the CDR3 DNA reads TGTGCCAGCAGTTGGGGGACAACTAATGAAAAACTGTTTTTT.

The chain is built from TRBV7-6 and TRBJ1-5; D not certain. The CDR3 length is 13 residues. Germline V gives CDR1 SGHVS, CDR2 FNYEAQ. Between the trimmed V and J ends, which lost 5 bases and 2 bases, there was a span of 7 bases. The CDR3 sequence: CASSPGGNQPQHF. The CDR3 bases are TGTGCCAGCAGCCCAGGAGGCAATCAGCCCCAGCATTTT. Supplemented by reference TRBV7-6 and TRBJ1-5, the full variable domain reads GAGVSQSPRYKVTKRGQDVALRCDPISGHVSLYWYRQALGQGPEFLTYFNYEAQQDKSGLPNDRFSAERPEGSISTLTIQRTEQRDSAMYRCASSPGGNQPQHFGDGTRLSIL.

This chain joins TRBV29-1 and TRBJ1-2; D unresolved. The V gene's germline CDR1 is SQVTM and CDR2 ANQGSEA. Trimming removed 1 base at V and 3 bases at J, with 6 bases between. This CDR3 has 12 amino acids. The CDR3 DNA follows: TGCAGCGTTGAAGGCCAGCACTATGGCTACACCTTC. Translated: CSVEGQHYGYTF.

The CDR3 sequence is CAWSVRGGYGYTF. The CDR3 DNA reads TGTGCCTGGAGTGTACGAGGGGGGTATGGCTACACCTTC. V is TRBV30 and J is TRBJ1-2, with a weak D call TRBD1 (6 bases). The germline V and J ends were trimmed by 0 bases and 5 bases, with 10 bases remaining between them. CDR1 is GTSNPN and CDR2 is SVGIG in the germline V gene (reference sequence). This CDR3 spans 13 amino acids.

There are a few counts of this clone. The chain couples TRBV7-2 to TRBJ1-5, with D possibly being TRBD1 (5 bases). The CDR3 loop spans 16 amino acids. Per germline, CDR1 SGHTA and CDR2 FQGNSA. Trimming pared 4 bases from V and 0 bases from J, leaving 13 bases between. The CDR3 is CASSSRPRDSNQPQHF. The CDR3 bases are TGTGCCAGCAGCTCCCGACCCAGGGATAGCAATCAGCCCCAGCATTTT.

This sequence joins TRBV29-1 and TRBJ2-7; possible D gene TRBD2, 6 bases. V was cut by 6 bases and J by 4 bases, with 10 bases left in between. Germline CDR1 is SQVTM and CDR2 is ANQGSEA. CDR3 length: 11 residues. DNA of the CDR3: TGCAGCGTCGAGCGGGCGTACGAGCAGTACTTC. It is translated as CSVERAYEQYF.

The chain combines TRBV30 with TRBJ2-2; possible D gene TRBD2, 7 bases. V was shortened by 3 bases and J by 2 bases, with 13 bases between the two germline ends. The length of the CDR3 is 15 residues. Germline V lookup: CDR1 GTSNPN, CDR2 SVGIG (reference sequence). In nucleotides, the CDR3 is TGTGCCTGGAGAGGCGGGGGCTCAAACACCGGGGAGCTGTTTTTT. Translation gives CAWRGGGSNTGELFF.

This chain links TRBV30 with TRBJ1-2; the match to TRBD1 covers 7 bases. CDR3 length: 14 residues. Germline CDR1 reads GTSNPN; CDR2 reads SVGIG (reference sequence). Unmatched junction bases numbered 9, after V lost 4 bases and J lost 4 bases. CDR3 region: CAWKPPGQIYGYTF. CDR3 in DNA: TGTGCCTGGAAGCCACCGGGACAGATCTATGGCTACACCTTC.

The chain links TRBV30 to TRBJ1-2, with unresolved D. The CDR3 is 12 amino acids. Germline CDR1 GTSNPN, CDR2 SVGIG (reference sequence). The ends were cut back, 1 base at V and 4 bases at J, with 7 bases in the middle. In DNA form, the CDR3 reads TGTGCCTGGAGTGACAGTACCTATGGCTACACCTTC. Translating it yields CAWSDSTYGYTF.

In its sample, this clone was seen a few times. This chain joins TRBV29-1 and TRBJ1-2; 9 bases align to TRBD1. The germline V gene encodes CDR1 SQVTM and CDR2 ANQGSEA. The CDR3 covers 14 residues. Unmatched junction bases numbered 6, after V lost 3 bases and J lost 4 bases. The DNA for the CDR3 is TGCAGCGTTGACCGCTCGGACAGGGGCTATGGCTACACCTTC. The encoded protein is CSVDRSDRGYGYTF.

In this sample, this clone turned up a few times. The chain joins TRBV29-1 to TRBJ2-7; 10 nucleotides match TRBD1. Germline CDR1 SQVTM, CDR2 ANQGSEA. Germline trimming cut 7 bases from V and 1 base from J; bases unmatched to any gene: 4. The CDR3 is 13 amino acids. DNA of the CDR3: TGCAGCGGTTGGGGACAGGGGTCCTACGAGCAGTACTTC. This codes for CSGWGQGSYEQYF.

CDR3 loop: CASHAGDTQYF. CDR3 sequence (DNA): TGTGCCAGCCACGCCGGAGATACGCAGTATTTT. The chain combines TRBV18 with TRBJ2-3; D is ambiguous. The V gene's germline CDR1 is KGHSH and CDR2 LQKENI. The CDR3 runs 11 residues. Trimming pared 8 bases from V and 5 bases from J, leaving 8 bases between.

This clone showed up just a few times. This rearrangement joins TRBV28 to TRBJ1-1, with D hard to call. CDR1 is MDHEN and CDR2 is SYDVKM in the germline V gene. The germline V and J ends were trimmed by 0 bases and 8 bases, with 4 bases remaining between them. The CDR3 consists of 11 residues. Here the CDR3 reads CASSLWGEAFF. The CDR3 nucleotides are TGTGCCAGCAGTTTATGGGGAGAAGCTTTCTTT.

This clone was observed a few times. V and J are TRBV5-5 and TRBJ2-1, with D maybe TRBD2 (6 bases). The germline V gene encodes CDR1 SGHKS and CDR2 YYEKEE (reference sequence). Trimming stripped 1 base from V and 9 bases from J, with 17 bases between. The CDR3 contains 15 residues. The CDR3 nucleotides are TGTGCCAGCAGCTTGCGGAACGGGAGTCCATTTGAGCAGTTCTTC. Amino acids: CASSLRNGSPFEQFF. Variable domain in full (rest from reference TRBV5-5 and TRBJ2-1): DAGVTQSPTHLIKTRGQQVTLRCSPISGHKSVSWYQQVLGQGPQFIFQYYEKEERGRGNFPDRFSARQFPNYSSELNVNALLLGDSALYLCASSLRNGSPFEQFFGPGTRLTVL.

The chain is built from TRBV7-2 and TRBJ2-1; 10 nucleotides match TRBD2. CDR3 length: 16 amino acids. Germline V gives CDR1 SGHTA, CDR2 FQGNSA. V shed 2 bases, J shed 5 bases, and the junction held 6 bases outside the gene matches. CDR3 region: CASSLMGLAGDNEQFF. The CDR3, as DNA: TGTGCCAGCAGCTTAATGGGGCTAGCGGGGGACAATGAGCAGTTCTTC.

This chain links TRBV4-3 with TRBJ2-1; no clear D. Germline loops: CDR1 LGHNA, CDR2 YSLEER. The ends were cut back, 4 bases at V and 1 base at J, with 11 bases in the middle. The CDR3 sequence is 15 residues long. CDR3 DNA sequence: TGCGCCAGCAGCCCGCGGCAGCGTTCCTACAATGAGCAGTTCTTC. As protein: CASSPRQRSYNEQFF.